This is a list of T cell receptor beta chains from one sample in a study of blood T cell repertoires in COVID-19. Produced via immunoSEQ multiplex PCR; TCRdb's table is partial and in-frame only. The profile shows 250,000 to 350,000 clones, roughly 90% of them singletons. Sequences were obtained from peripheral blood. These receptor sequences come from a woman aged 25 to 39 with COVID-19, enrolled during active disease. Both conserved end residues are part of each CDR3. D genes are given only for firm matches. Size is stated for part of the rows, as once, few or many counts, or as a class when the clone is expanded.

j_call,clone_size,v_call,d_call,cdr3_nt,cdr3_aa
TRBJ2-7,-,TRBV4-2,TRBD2,TGTGCCAGCAGCCAAGATGGCACTAGCGGGACATACGAGCAGTACTTC,CASSQDGTSGTYEQYF
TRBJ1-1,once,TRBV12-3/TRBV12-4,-,TGTGCCAGCATTCGAGGCGGGGGGACTGAAGCTTTCTTT,CASIRGGGTEAFF
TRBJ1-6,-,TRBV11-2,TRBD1,TGTGCCAGCAGCTCCAGGGACAGGGGAAGCTCCTATAATTCACCCCTCCACTTT,CASSSRDRGSSYNSPLHF
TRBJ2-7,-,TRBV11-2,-,TGTGCCAGCAGAGCCGACAGTAAGCCCTACGAGCAGTACTTC,CASRADSKPYEQYF
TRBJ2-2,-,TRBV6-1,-,TGTGCCAGCAGTGCCGGACAGCTCGCGAACACCGGGGAGCTGTTTTTT,CASSAGQLANTGELFF
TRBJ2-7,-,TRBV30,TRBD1,TGTGCCTCTACATTTACTTATTACAGGGGTAGGAACGAGCAGTACTTC,CASTFTYYRGRNEQYF
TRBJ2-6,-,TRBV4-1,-,TGCGCCAGCAGCCGAGGACAGACTGGGGCCAACGTCCTGACTTTC,CASSRGQTGANVLTF
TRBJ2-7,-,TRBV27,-,TGTGCCAGCAGTTTAATATTGGCAGGGGTCGGCGAGCAGTACTTC,CASSLILAGVGEQYF
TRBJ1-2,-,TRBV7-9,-,TGTGCCAGCAGCTTAAGTTCACAGGCGTATGGCTACACCTTC,CASSLSSQAYGYTF
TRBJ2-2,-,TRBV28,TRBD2,TGTGCCAGCGCCGGGACTAGCGGGAGGGGCACCGGGGAGCTGTTTTTT,CASAGTSGRGTGELFF
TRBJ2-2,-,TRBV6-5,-,TGTGCCAGCAGTTACGGACACAACACGAACACCGGGGAGCTGTTTTTT,CASSYGHNTNTGELFF
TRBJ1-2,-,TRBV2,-,TGTGCCAGCAGGTCAGGGTCTGAGGATGGCTACACCTTC,CASRSGSEDGYTF
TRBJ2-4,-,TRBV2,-,TGTGCCAGCAGGGCTCTGAGGGCCAAAAACATTCAGTACTTC,CASRALRAKNIQYF
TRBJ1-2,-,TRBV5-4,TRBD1,TGTGCCAGCAGCCCGAGGACAGGGGACTATGGCTACACCTTC,CASSPRTGDYGYTF
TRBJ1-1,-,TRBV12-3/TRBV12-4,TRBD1,TGTGCCAGCACCCCGAACAGGGGGCAAGGAGCTTTCTTT,CASTPNRGQGAFF
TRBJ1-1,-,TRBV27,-,TGTGCCAGCAGTTTTAATGGCAGGGGTTTCGGGGATGCTTTCTTT,CASSFNGRGFGDAFF
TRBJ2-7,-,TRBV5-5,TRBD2,TGTGCCAGCACCCTTGGCGGGAGGGCCTACGAGCAGTACTTC,CASTLGGRAYEQYF
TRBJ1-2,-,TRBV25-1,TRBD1,TGTGCCAGCAGTCAGGGGGACGGCTATGGCTACACCTTC,CASSQGDGYGYTF
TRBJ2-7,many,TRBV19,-,TGTGCCAGTAGTATAGATCCTCGAGTGGGACAAGGTCGGGGGCAGTACTTC,CASSIDPRVGQGRGQYF
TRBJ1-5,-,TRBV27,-,TGTGCCAGCAGCGAGTATAGCAATCAGCCCCAGCATTTT,CASSEYSNQPQHF
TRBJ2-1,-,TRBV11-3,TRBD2,TGTGCCAGCAGCCCCTCTATAGCGGGATCTGGCCATGAGCAGTTCTTC,CASSPSIAGSGHEQFF
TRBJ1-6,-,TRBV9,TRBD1,TGTGCCAGCAACTCTGGGACAGTAAATTCACCCCTCCACTTT,CASNSGTVNSPLHF
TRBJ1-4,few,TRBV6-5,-,TGTGCCAGCAGTATGAGTGCAACTAATGAAAAACTGTTTTTT,CASSMSATNEKLFF
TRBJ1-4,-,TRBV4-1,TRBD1,TGCGCCAGCAGCCAAGGAGGACAGGGAGGCGAAAAACTGTTTTTT,CASSQGGQGGEKLFF
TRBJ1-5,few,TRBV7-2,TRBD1,TGTGCCAGCAGCCGTACAGGGGGCGAGAATCAGCCCCAGCATTTT,CASSRTGGENQPQHF
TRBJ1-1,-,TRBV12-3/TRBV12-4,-,TGTGCCAGCACCGATACAAGGAACACTGAAGCTTTCTTT,CASTDTRNTEAFF
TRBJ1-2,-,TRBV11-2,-,TGTGCCAGCAGCTTAGACAGGGCTAACTATGGCTACACCTTC,CASSLDRANYGYTF
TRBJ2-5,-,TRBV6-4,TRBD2,TGTGCCAGCAGTGAGTCTAGCGGACACAATCAAGAGACCCAGTACTTC,CASSESSGHNQETQYF
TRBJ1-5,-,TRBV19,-,TGTGCCAGTAACTACTATAGCAATCAGCCCCAGCATTTT,CASNYYSNQPQHF
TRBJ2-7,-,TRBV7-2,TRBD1,TGTGCCAGCAGCCCGACAGGGACGTCGGAAGAGCAGTACTTC,CASSPTGTSEEQYF
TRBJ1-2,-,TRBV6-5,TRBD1,TGTGCCAGCAGACCGGGACAGGGAGGGTTGAGCTACACCTTC,CASRPGQGGLSYTF
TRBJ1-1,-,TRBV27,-,TGTGCCAGCAGTTTACTTATGAACACTGAAGCTTTCTTT,CASSLLMNTEAFF
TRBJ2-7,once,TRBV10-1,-,TGCGCCAGCAGTGAAATTACTACTAACGAGCAGTACTTC,CASSEITTNEQYF
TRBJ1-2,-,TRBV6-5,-,TGTGCCAGCAGTTCAGGGGCGCTAAATTGGTTGGGCTACACCTTC,CASSSGALNWLGYTF
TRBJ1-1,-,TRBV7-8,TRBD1,TGTGCCAGCAGCTTATCCGACAGGGGGGATGCTTTCTTT,CASSLSDRGDAFF
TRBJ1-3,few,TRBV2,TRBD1,TGTGCCAGCAGCGAAGCCCGGGACAGGGGGAGAAACACCATATATTTT,CASSEARDRGRNTIYF
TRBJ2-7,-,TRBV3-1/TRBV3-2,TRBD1,TGTGCCAGCAGCCCGGGACAGGGGGCCTACCCGCAGTACTTC,CASSPGQGAYPQYF
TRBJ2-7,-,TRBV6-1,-,TGTGCCAGCAGTGACGGAGGAAAGTACGAGCAGTACTTC,CASSDGGKYEQYF
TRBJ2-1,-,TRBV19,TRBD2,TGTGCCAGTAGTATAAGAGAGGGAATAGCGGGAGGCAATGAGCAGTTCTTC,CASSIREGIAGGNEQFF
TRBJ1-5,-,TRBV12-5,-,TGTGCTAGTGGTTTGATCCGGACAGCTAACAATCAGCCCCAGCATTTT,CASGLIRTANNQPQHF
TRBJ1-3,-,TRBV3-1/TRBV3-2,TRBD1,TGTGCCAGCAGCCCCGGGACAGGGGCGGCAAACACCATATATTTT,CASSPGTGAANTIYF
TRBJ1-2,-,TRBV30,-,TGTGCCTGGACCGGGACACCTTCTAACTATGGCTACACCTTC,CAWTGTPSNYGYTF
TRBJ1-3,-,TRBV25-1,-,TGTGCCAGCACCCAAGGTGGCGGAAACTCTGGAAACACCATATATTTT,CASTQGGGNSGNTIYF
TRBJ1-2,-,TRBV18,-,TGTGCCAGCTCAGAAACCGGACAGCCCACCTATGGCTACACCTTC,CASSETGQPTYGYTF
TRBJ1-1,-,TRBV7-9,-,TGTGCCAGCAGCCCCCAGGCCTTGAACACTGAAGCTTTCTTT,CASSPQALNTEAFF
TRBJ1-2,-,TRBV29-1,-,TGCAGCACCAGGCAGGGGAACATCTATGGCTACACCTTC,CSTRQGNIYGYTF
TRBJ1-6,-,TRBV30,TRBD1,TGTGCCTGGAGATTTTCAGGGGGCCCCTCCAATTCACCCCTCCACTTT,CAWRFSGGPSNSPLHF
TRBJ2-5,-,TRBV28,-,TGTGCCAGCCTCGAAGCAAATAAAGAGACCCAGTACTTC,CASLEANKETQYF
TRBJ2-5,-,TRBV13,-,TGTGCCAGTACAACCGGCAGGGGTGGTCAAGAGACCCAGTACTTC,CASTTGRGGQETQYF
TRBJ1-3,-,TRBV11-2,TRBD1,TGTGCCAGCAGCCACCCGGCCAGGGGGCGTGTGTCGGGAAACACCATATATTTT,CASSHPARGRVSGNTIYF
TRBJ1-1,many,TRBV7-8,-,TGTGCCAGCAGCAGGGCGGGGGTAAACATCTTAACTGAAGCTTTCTTT,CASSRAGVNILTEAFF
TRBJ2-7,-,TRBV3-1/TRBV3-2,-,TGTGCCAGCAGCCAAACAGATACCGAGCAGTACTTC,CASSQTDTEQYF
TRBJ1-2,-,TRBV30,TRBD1,TGTGCCTGGAGTGAGGGGGCGCCCTTAGGTGGCTACACCTTC,CAWSEGAPLGGYTF
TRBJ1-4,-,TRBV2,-,TGTGCCAGCAGTGTCTCCGGGGCTAATGAAAAACTGTTTTTT,CASSVSGANEKLFF
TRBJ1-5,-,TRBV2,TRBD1,TGTGCCAGCAGTCTTACAGGGGGCAAGACTCAGCCCCAGCATTTT,CASSLTGGKTQPQHF
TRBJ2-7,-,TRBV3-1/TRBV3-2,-,TGTGCCAGCAGCCATTCCTCAGGCTCCTACGAGCAGTACTTC,CASSHSSGSYEQYF
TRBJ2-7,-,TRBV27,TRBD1,TGTGCCAGCAGATCATACAGGGGATTGGGAGAGCAGTACTTC,CASRSYRGLGEQYF